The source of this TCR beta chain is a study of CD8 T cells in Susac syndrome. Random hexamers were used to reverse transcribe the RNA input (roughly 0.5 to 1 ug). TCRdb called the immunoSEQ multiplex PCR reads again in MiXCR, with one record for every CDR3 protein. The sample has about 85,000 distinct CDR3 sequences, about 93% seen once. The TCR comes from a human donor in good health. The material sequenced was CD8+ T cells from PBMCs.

CDR3 protein: CASSDTGPLHF. The CDR3 region has the DNA TGTGCCAGCAGTGATACCGGGCCCCTCCACTTT. The V gene is TRBV2, the J gene TRBJ1-6; D not resolved. CDR3 length: 11 residues. Trimming removed 3 bases at V and 13 bases at J, with 7 bases between. CDR1 is SNHLY, CDR2 FYNNEI, per germline.